This TCR beta chain was documented in a study of T cell changes during pregnancy in multiple sclerosis. Clones were sequenced by immunoSEQ multiplex PCR, and TCRdb holds only the in-frame ones, with some missing. The table includes 90,000 or so clones, around 93% detected once. V shed 0 bases and J shed 7 bases, with 21 bases lying between them. The CDR3 runs 18 residues. Germline V gene lookup returns CDR1 LNHNV and CDR2 YYDKDF (reference sequence). The TCR sequence derives from a female donor with multiple sclerosis, enrolled in a pregnancy study. The chain has TRBV15 and TRBJ2-2, with D possibly matching TRBD1 (6 bases). Material: peripheral blood, obtained before pregnancy. CDR3 nucleotides: TGTGCCACCAGCAGAGATCCAGCCCGGAGCAGGGGCAGCGGGGAGCTGTTTTTT. It encodes CATSRDPARSRGSGELFF. The full variable domain, completed using reference TRBV15 and TRBJ2-2, is DAMVIQNPRYQVTQFGKPVTLSCSQTLNHNVMYWYQQKSSQAPKLLFHYYDKDFNNEADTPDNFQSRRPNTSFCFLDIRSPGLGDTAMYLCATSRDPARSRGSGELFFGEGSRLTVL.